This TCR beta chain stems from a study of cytomegalovirus exposure and HLA in healthy donors. Background on the study: Earlier, fewer than 140 million unique TCR beta sequences were recovered from some 200 million T cells by an analysis.

Use of 60 Vbeta and 13 Jbeta primers characterized the PCR. Sequenced by immunoSEQ multiplex PCR; TCRdb stores in-frame clones only, minus some. The sample contains about 180,000 clones, 70% to 80% of which appear only once. Germline V CDR1 and CDR2: SGHTA, FQGNSA. The CDR3 loop spans 11 amino acids. The ends were cut back, 5 bases at V and 7 bases at J, with 9 bases in the middle. Specimen: PBMCs. This TCR derives from a man in his fifties or sixties in good health and CMV-seronegative. The V call is TRBV7-2, the J call TRBJ2-7; D uncertain. DNA for the CDR3: TGTGCCAGCAGCGCAACTCTTGAGCAGTACTTC. It specifies CASSATLEQYF.